This T cell receptor beta chain was documented in a study of T-cell reconstitution after alpha-beta-depleted transplantation in children. Using unique molecular identifiers, the investigators prepared the TCRbeta library. TCRdb re-called the PCR reads with MiXCR, one entry per CDR3 protein. The sample includes around 370,000 distinct CDR3 sequences, 15% to 20% of them seen just once. Germline V gives CDR1 SEHNR, CDR2 FQNEAQ (reference sequence). The CDR3 runs to 15 residues. V dropped 5 bases and J dropped 5 bases, with 18 bases sitting between them. The clonotype was recovered from a male patient between 2 and 10 years old who had a stem cell transplant for acute lymphoblastic leukemia, so the T cells may come from the graft donor. The starting material was PBMCs, mostly from graft donor cells, obtained 360 days after TCRalphabeta/CD19-depleted stem cell transplant. The chain is built from TRBV7-9 and TRBJ2-5, with D unresolved. CDR3 nucleotide sequence: TGTGCCAGCAGCCCCCGCGGATCCTCGCGGGAGACCCAGTACTTC. Translation gives CASSPRGSSRETQYF.